A single sample gave rise to the 4 T cell receptor beta chains below, sequenced in a study of beta chain features in type 1 diabetes. These receptors have no identified antigens. Regarding the study as a whole: A moderate, significant TCRB CDR3 shortening appeared in type 1 diabetes across four CD4+ subsets.

The authors reverse transcribed all of the isolated RNA, so sequencing captured expressed TCRB transcripts. Measured with immunoSEQ multiplex PCR; TCRdb has only the in-frame clones, and not every one. Among about 52,000 clones listed, roughly 41% were seen once. Material for sequencing was Tregs from blood. The receptors stem from a man between 25 and 39 years old with type 1 diabetes.

This clone is medium-sized in the sample. This chain uses TRBV10-3 with TRBJ2-1; D gene unclear. V lost 7 bases, J lost 0 bases, and 16 bases lay in between. Germline CDR1 ENHRY, CDR2 SYGVKD. The CDR3 runs to 16 residues. CDR3 sequence reads: CAIKSLGASSYNEQFF. In DNA, the CDR3 is TGTGCCATCAAGTCTCTAGGCGCCAGCTCCTACAATGAGCAGTTCTTC.

The chain uses TRBV19 and TRBJ2-7; D is unclear. There are 15 residues in the CDR3. CDR1 is LNHDA and CDR2 is SQIVND in the germline V gene (reference sequence). Trimming removed 3 bases from V and 3 bases from J, with 15 bases in between. The CDR3 DNA reads TGTGCCAGTAGTATGTCCAGAGACGGGTTCTACGAGCAGTACTTC. It is translated as CASSMSRDGFYEQYF.

This rearrangement joins TRBV5-4 to TRBJ2-3, with D unclear. This CDR3 is built from 16 residues. The V end was cut by 4 bases, the J end by 2 bases, with 17 bases between. Germline CDR1 reads SGHNT; CDR2 reads YYREEE (reference sequence). CDR3 amino acids: CASSPTGPLSTDTQYF. DNA of the CDR3: TGTGCCAGCAGCCCGACTGGCCCGCTCTCCACAGATACGCAGTATTTT.

This clone was detected a few times. V and J are TRBV27 and TRBJ2-5; 10 bases agree with TRBD2. The J call may be incorrect, as the DNA end agrees better with TRBJ2-7. CDR1 is MNHEY, CDR2 SMNVEV, per germline (reference sequence). The CDR3 totals 14 residues. The CDR3 is CASSLLAGDHEQYF. CDR3 DNA sequence: TGTGCCAGCAGTTTACTAGCGGGAGACCACGAGCAGTACTTC.